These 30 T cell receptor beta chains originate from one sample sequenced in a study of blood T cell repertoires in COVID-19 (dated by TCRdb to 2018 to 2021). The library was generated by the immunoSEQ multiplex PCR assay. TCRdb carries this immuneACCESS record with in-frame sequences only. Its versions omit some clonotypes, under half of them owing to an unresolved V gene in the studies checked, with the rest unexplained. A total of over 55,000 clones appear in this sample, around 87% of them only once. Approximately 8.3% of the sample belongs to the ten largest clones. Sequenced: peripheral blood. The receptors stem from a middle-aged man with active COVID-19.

The CDR3 is CASSSGIRGNTIYF. The CDR3, as DNA: TGTGCCAGCAGTTCCGGGATAAGGGGAAACACCATATATTTT. The chain has TRBV6-6 and TRBJ1-3, with unresolved D. Germline lookup yields CDR1 MNHNY and CDR2 SVGAGI (reference sequence). V lost 4 bases and J 4 bases, leaving 11 bases between the germline ends. CDR3 length: 14 residues.

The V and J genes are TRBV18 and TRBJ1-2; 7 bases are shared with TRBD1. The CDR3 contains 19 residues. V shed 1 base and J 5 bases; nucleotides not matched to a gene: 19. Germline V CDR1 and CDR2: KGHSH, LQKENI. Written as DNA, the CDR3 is TGTGCCAGCTCACCACAGTCTATAATTCCGGGACAGCAGCGGTATGGCTACACCTTC. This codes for CASSPQSIIPGQQRYGYTF. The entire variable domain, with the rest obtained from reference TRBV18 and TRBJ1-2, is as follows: NAGVMQNPRHLVRRRGQEARLRCSPMKGHSHVYWYRQLPEEGLKFMVYLQKENIIDESGMPKERFSAEFPKEGPSILRIQQVVRGDSAAYFCASSPQSIIPGQQRYGYTFGSGTRLTVV.

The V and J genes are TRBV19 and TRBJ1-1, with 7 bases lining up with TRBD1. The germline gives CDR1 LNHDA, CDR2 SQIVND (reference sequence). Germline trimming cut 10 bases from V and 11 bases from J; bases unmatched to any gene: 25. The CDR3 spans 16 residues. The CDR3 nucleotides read TGTGCCACTCAGGAGTTCGGAGGGGGCCCGGGACGAATGGCTTTCTTT. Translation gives CATQEFGGGPGRMAFF.

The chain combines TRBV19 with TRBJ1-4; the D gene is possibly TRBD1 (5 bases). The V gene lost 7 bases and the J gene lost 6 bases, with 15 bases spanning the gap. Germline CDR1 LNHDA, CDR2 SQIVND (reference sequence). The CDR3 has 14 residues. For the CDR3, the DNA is TGTGCCAGTAATTTCGGGGGTGAGGATGAAAAACTGTTTTTT. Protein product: CASNFGGEDEKLFF.

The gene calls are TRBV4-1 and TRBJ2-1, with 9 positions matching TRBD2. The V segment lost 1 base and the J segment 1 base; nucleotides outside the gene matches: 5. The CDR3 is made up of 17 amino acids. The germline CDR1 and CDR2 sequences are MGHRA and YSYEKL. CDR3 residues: CASSQGLAGKSYNEQFF. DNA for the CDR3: TGCGCCAGCAGCCAAGGGCTAGCGGGAAAATCCTACAATGAGCAGTTCTTC.

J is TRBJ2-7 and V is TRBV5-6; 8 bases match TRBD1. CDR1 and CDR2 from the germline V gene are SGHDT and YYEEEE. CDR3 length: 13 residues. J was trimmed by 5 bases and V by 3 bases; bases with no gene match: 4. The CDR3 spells CASSSDRVNEQYF. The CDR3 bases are TGTGCCAGCAGCTCGGACAGGGTCAACGAGCAGTACTTC. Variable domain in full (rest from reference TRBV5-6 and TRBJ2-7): DAGVTQSPTHLIKTRGQQVTLRCSPKSGHDTVSWYQQALGQGPQFIFQYYEEEERQRGNFPDRFSGHQFPNYSSELNVNALLLGDSALYLCASSSDRVNEQYFGPGTRLTVT.

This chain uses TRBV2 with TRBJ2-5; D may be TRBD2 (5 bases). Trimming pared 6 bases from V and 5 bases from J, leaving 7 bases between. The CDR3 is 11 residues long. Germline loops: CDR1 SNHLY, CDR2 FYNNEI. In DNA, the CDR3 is TGTGCCAGCAGACTAGGGGAGACCCAGTACTTC. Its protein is CASRLGETQYF.

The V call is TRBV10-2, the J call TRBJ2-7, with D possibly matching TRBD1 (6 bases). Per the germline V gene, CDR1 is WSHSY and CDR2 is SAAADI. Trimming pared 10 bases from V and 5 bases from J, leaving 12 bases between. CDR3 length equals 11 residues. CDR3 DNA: TGCGCCACCCGGGACAATCACGAGCAGTACTTC. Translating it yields CATRDNHEQYF.

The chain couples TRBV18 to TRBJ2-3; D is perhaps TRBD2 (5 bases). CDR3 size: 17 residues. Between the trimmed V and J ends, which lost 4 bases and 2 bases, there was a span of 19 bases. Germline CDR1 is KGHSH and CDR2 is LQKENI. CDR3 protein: CASSLNRGLRSTDTQYF. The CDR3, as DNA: TGTGCCAGCTCACTCAACCGGGGTCTCAGATCCACAGATACGCAGTATTTT.

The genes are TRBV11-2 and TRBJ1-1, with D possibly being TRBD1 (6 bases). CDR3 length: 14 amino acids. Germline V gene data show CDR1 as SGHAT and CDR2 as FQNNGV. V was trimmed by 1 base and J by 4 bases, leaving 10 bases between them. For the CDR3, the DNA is TGTGCCAGCAGCTTAGCGGGGGGCGGCACTGAAGCTTTCTTT. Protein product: CASSLAGGGTEAFF.

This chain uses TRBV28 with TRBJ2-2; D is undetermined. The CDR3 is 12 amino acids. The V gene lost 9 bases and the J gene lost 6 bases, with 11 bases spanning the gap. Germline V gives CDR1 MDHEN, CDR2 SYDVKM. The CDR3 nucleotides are TGTGCCAGTATAAGAGTGCCCGGGGAGCTGTTTTTT. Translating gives CASIRVPGELFF. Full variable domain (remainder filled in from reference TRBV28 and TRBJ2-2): DVKVTQSSRYLVKRTGEKVFLECVQDMDHENMFWYRQDPGLGLRLIYFSYDVKMKEKGDIPEGYSVSREKKERFSLILESASTNQTSMYLCASIRVPGELFFGEGSRLTVL.

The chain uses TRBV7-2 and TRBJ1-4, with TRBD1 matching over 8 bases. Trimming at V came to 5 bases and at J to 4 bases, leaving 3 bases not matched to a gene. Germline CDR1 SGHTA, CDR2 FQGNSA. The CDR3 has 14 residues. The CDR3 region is CASSPDRGNEKLFF. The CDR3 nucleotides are TGTGCCAGCAGCCCCGACAGGGGTAATGAAAAACTGTTTTTT.

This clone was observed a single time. CDR3 nucleotides: TGTGCCAGCAGCGTAGGCGTTGCAGGGGGCGGGGAGACCCAGTACTTC. Its protein is CASSVGVAGGGETQYF. The gene calls are TRBV9 and TRBJ2-5; 8 bases align to TRBD1. The CDR3 runs 16 residues. J was trimmed by 5 bases and V by 0 bases; bases with no gene match: 9. In germline, CDR1 is SGDLS, CDR2 YYNGEE.

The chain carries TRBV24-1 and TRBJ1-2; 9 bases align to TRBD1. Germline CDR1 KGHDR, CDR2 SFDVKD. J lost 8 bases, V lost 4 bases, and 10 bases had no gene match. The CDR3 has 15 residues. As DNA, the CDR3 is TGTGCCACCAGTGAGTCAACAGGGGGCGCAGGAGGCTACACCTTC. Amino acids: CATSESTGGAGGYTF.

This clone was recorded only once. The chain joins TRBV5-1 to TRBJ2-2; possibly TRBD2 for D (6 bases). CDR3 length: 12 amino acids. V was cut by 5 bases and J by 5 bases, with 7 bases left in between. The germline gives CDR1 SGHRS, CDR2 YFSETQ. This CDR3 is CASRRGTGELFF. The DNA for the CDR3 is TGCGCCAGCAGGCGGGGAACCGGGGAGCTGTTTTTT.

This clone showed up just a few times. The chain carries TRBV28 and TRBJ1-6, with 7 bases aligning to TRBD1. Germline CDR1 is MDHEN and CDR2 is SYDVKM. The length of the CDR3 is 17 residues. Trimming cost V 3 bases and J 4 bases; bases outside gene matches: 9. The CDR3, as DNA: TGTGCCAGCAGTTTTGAAGGGGGCGCCAGTTATAATTCACCCCTCCACTTT. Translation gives CASSFEGGASYNSPLHF.

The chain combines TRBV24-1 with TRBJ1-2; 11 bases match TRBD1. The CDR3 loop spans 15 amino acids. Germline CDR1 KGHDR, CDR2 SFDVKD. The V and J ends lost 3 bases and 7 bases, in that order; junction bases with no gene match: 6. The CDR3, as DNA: TGTGCCACCAGTGATCGGGACAGGGGGAGAGGTGGCTACACCTTC. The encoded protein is CATSDRDRGRGGYTF.

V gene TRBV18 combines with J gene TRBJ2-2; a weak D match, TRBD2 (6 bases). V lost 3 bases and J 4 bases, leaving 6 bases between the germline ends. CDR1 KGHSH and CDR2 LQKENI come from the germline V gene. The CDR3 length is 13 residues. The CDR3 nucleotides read TGTGCCAGCTCACCGGGGGGCACCGGGGAGCTGTTTTTT. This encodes CASSPGGTGELFF. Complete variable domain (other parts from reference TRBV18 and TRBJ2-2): NAGVMQNPRHLVRRRGQEARLRCSPMKGHSHVYWYRQLPEEGLKFMVYLQKENIIDESGMPKERFSAEFPKEGPSILRIQQVVRGDSAAYFCASSPGGTGELFFGEGSRLTVL.

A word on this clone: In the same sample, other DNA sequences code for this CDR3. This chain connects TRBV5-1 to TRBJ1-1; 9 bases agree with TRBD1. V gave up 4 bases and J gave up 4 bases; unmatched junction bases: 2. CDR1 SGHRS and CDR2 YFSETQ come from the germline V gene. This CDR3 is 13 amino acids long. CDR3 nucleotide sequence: TGCGCCAGCAGCCCGGGACAGGGCACTGAAGCTTTCTTT. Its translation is CASSPGQGTEAFF.

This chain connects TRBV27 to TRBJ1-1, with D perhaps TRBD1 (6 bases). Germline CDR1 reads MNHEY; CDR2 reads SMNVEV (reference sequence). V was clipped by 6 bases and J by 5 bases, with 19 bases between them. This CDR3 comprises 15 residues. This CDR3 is CASSPVLGAATEAFF. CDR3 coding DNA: TGTGCCAGCAGCCCCGTTTTGGGGGCAGCTACTGAAGCTTTCTTT.

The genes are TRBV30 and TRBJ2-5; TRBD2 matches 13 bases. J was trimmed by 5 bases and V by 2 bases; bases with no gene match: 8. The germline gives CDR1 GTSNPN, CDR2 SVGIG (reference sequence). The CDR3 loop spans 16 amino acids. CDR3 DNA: TGTGCCTGGAGTAAACCGGGACTAGCGGGGCGGGAGACCCAGTACTTC. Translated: CAWSKPGLAGRETQYF.

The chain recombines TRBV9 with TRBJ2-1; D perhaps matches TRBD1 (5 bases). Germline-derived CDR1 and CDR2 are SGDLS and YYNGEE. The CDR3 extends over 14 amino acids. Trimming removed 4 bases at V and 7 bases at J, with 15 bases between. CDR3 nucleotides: TGTGCCAGCAGCTCACAATTCGCAGGGAATGAGCAGTTCTTC. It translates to CASSSQFAGNEQFF.

The CDR3 bases are TGTGCCTGGAGTGCAGGGGGCGGTCTCGATGGCTACACCTTC. Amino acid sequence: CAWSAGGGLDGYTF. The chain links TRBV30 to TRBJ1-2; the match to TRBD1 covers 8 bases. Germline-derived CDR1 and CDR2 are GTSNPN and SVGIG (reference sequence). The CDR3 length is 14 residues. V shed 1 base and J 6 bases; nucleotides not matched to a gene: 7.

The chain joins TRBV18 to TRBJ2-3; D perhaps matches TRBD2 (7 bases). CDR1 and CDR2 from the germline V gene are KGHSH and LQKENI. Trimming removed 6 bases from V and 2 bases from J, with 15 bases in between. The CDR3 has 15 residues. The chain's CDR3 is CASSRAGANTDTQYF. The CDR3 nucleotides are TGTGCCAGCTCCAGGGCGGGGGCGAACACAGATACGCAGTATTTT.

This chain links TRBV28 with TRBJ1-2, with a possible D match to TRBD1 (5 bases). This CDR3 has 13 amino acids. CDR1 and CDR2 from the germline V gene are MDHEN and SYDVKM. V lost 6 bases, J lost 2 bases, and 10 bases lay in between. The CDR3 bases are TGTGCCAGCAGGAGACCAGGGAACTATGGCTACACCTTC. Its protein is CASRRPGNYGYTF.

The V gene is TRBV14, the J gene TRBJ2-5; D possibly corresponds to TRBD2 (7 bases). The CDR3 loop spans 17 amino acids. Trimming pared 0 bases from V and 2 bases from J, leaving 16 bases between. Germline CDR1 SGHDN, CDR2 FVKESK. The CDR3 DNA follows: TGTGCCAGCAGCCAAGAGGTGACGCGGGGGCCGCAAGAGACCCAGTACTTC. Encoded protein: CASSQEVTRGPQETQYF.

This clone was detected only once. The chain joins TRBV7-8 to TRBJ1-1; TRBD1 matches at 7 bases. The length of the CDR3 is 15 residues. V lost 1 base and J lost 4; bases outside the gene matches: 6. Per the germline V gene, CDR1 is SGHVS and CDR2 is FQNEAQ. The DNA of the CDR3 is TGTGCCAGCAGCTTAGTACACAGGGGAAGCACTGAAGCTTTCTTT. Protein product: CASSLVHRGSTEAFF. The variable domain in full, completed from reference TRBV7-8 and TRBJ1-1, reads GAGVSQSPRYKVAKRGQDVALRCDPISGHVSLFWYQQALGQGPEFLTYFQNEAQLDKSGLPSDRFFAERPEGSVSTLKIQRTQQEDSAVYLCASSLVHRGSTEAFFGQGTRLTVV.

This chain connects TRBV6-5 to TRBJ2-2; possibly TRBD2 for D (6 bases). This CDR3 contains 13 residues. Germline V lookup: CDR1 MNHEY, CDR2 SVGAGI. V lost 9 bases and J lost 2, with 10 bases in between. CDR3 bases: TGTGCCAGAGACGGGGGAAACACCGGGGAGCTGTTTTTT. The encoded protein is CARDGGNTGELFF.

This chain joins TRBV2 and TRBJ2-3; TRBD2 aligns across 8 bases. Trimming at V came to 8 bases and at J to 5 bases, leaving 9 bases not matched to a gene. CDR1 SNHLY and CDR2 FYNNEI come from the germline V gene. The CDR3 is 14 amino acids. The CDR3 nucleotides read TGTGCCAGCTGCCGGGAGGGGTTGGGAGATACGCAGTATTTT. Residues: CASCREGLGDTQYF. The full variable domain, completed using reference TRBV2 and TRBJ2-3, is EPEVTQTPSHQVTQMGQEVILRCVPISNHLYFYWYRQILGQKVEFLVSFYNNEISEKSEIFDDQFSVERPDGSNFTLKIRSTKLEDSAMYFCASCREGLGDTQYFGPGTRLTVL.

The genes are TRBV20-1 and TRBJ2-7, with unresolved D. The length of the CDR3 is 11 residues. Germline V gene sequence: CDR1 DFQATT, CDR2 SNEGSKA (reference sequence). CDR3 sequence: CSLRGVYEQYF. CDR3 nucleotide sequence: TGCAGCCTCCGTGGAGTCTACGAGCAGTACTTC.